These T cell receptor beta chains were read from a single sample in a study of T cell responses to AZD1222 COVID-19 vaccine. Sequencing was performed with immunoSEQ multiplex PCR; in TCRdb, only in-frame clones are kept and a portion is missing. The sample holds roughly 130,000 clones, 92% seen once. The sample here was peripheral blood, taken 28 days after the second AZD1222 dose. These receptors all come from an adult who received the AZD1222 COVID-19 vaccine. Each CDR3 is given with its conserved first and last residue. Fields, in order: D gene, J gene, clone size, V gene, CDR3 protein, CDR3 DNA. A D gene is named only where the DNA matches it firmly. Some rows have no size entry. The others give once, few or many, or a class for an expanded clone.

TRBD1 TRBJ2-3 NA TRBV7-9 CASSRPPGQRSTDTQYF TGTGCCAGCAGCCGCCCGCCGGGACAGAGGAGCACAGATACGCAGTATTTT
TRBD1 TRBJ1-5 once TRBV19 CASSIGFGTGKSNQPQHF TGTGCCAGTAGTATAGGATTTGGGACAGGGAAGAGCAATCAGCCCCAGCATTTT
NA TRBJ1-6 NA TRBV5-6 CASRPDRYSPLHF TGTGCCAGCAGACCGGACCGGTATTCACCCCTCCACTTT
NA TRBJ1-4 NA TRBV20-1 CSASMGTTNEKLFF TGCAGTGCTAGTATGGGTACAACTAATGAAAAACTGTTTTTT
TRBD1 TRBJ1-5 once TRBV3-1/TRBV3-2 CASSQDAPGQDYAQPQHF TGTGCCAGCAGCCAAGATGCCCCGGGACAGGATTATGCTCAGCCCCAGCATTTT
TRBD1 TRBJ1-1 once TRBV5-1 CASSLDPGGLAEAFF TGCGCCAGCAGCTTGGATCCAGGGGGCTTGGCTGAAGCTTTCTTT
TRBD2 TRBJ2-1 NA TRBV24-1 CATNTRWGGLNEQFF TGTGCCACCAACACACGGTGGGGGGGGTTGAATGAGCAGTTCTTC
TRBD1 TRBJ1-6 NA TRBV27 CASHRGLNNSPLHF TGTGCCAGCCACAGGGGGTTGAATAATTCACCCCTCCACTTT
TRBD2 TRBJ2-7 NA TRBV27 CASSSLPRGGATDYEQYF TGTGCCAGCAGTTCCCTCCCCCGGGGGGGAGCGACCGACTACGAGCAGTACTTC
NA TRBJ1-1 NA TRBV29-1 CSVRGRMNTEAFF TGCAGCGTTAGGGGGAGGATGAACACTGAAGCTTTCTTT
TRBD2 TRBJ2-7 NA TRBV7-2 CASSLGGRSSYEQYF TGTGCCAGCAGCTTGGGCGGGAGATCCTCCTACGAGCAGTACTTC
NA TRBJ1-2 NA TRBV4-1 CASSQEYQRHYGYTF TGCGCCAGCAGCCAAGAGTACCAGAGGCACTATGGCTACACCTTC
TRBD1 TRBJ2-1 NA TRBV12-3/TRBV12-4 CASSPGGRNEQFF TGTGCCAGCAGCCCAGGGGGTAGGAATGAGCAGTTCTTC
TRBD1 TRBJ2-2 NA TRBV11-3 CASHRGDTGELFF TGTGCCAGCCACAGGGGGGACACCGGGGAGCTGTTTTTT
NA TRBJ2-3 NA TRBV29-1 CSVERAGTQYF TGCAGCGTTGAGAGGGCAGGTACGCAGTATTTT
NA TRBJ2-1 NA TRBV2 CASSERANKDEQFF TGTGCCAGCAGTGAGAGGGCGAATAAAGATGAGCAGTTCTTC
NA TRBJ1-2 once TRBV7-9 CASSSRAESYGYTF TGTGCCAGCAGCTCTAGGGCTGAAAGCTATGGCTACACCTTC
NA TRBJ1-4 NA TRBV4-3 CASSREGQAGEKLFF TGCGCCAGCAGCCGGGAAGGGCAGGCGGGTGAAAAACTGTTTTTT
NA TRBJ2-7 NA TRBV28 CASATAEEQYF TGTGCCAGTGCCACGGCAGAGGAGCAGTACTTC
NA TRBJ2-1 NA TRBV5-6 CASSSSPGSFNEQFF TGTGCCAGCAGCTCGTCCCCAGGAAGCTTCAATGAGCAGTTCTTC
TRBD1 TRBJ1-5 NA TRBV15 CATSTGGYQPQHF TGTGCCACCAGTACAGGGGGGTATCAGCCCCAGCATTTT
NA TRBJ1-3 once TRBV5-4 CASSLAEDGNTIYF TGTGCCAGCAGCTTGGCAGAGGATGGAAACACCATATATTTT
NA TRBJ2-7 NA TRBV2 CASSEDLDEQYF TGTGCCAGCAGTGAGGACCTAGACGAGCAGTACTTC
NA TRBJ1-5 NA TRBV27 CASSFHPGVVGDQPQHF TGTGCCAGCAGTTTCCACCCGGGAGTGGTGGGTGATCAGCCCCAGCATTTT
TRBD1 TRBJ2-7 NA TRBV9 CASSVGLGTGSSYEQYF TGTGCCAGCAGCGTAGGACTTGGGACAGGGAGCTCCTACGAGCAGTACTTC
NA TRBJ2-7 NA TRBV29-1 CSVKERGSYEQYF TGCAGCGTGAAGGAAAGGGGATCCTACGAGCAGTACTTC
NA TRBJ2-7 NA TRBV6-2/TRBV6-3 CASSYSEVYEQYF TGTGCCAGCAGTTACAGCGAAGTGTACGAGCAGTACTTC
TRBD2 TRBJ2-2 NA TRBV5-1 CASSSAGGMNTGELFF TGCGCCAGCAGCTCCGCGGGGGGGATGAACACCGGGGAGCTGTTTTTT
NA TRBJ1-6 NA TRBV3-1/TRBV3-2 CASSPGRVLGSPLHF TGTGCCAGCAGCCCCGGACGGGTACTCGGTTCACCCCTCCACTTT
NA TRBJ1-5 NA TRBV7-8 CASSSADRNNQPQHF TGTGCCAGCAGCTCTGCGGACAGAAACAATCAGCCCCAGCATTTT
NA TRBJ1-1 NA TRBV27 CASEDGTEAFF TGTGCCAGCGAGGACGGCACTGAAGCTTTCTTT
TRBD1 TRBJ1-5 NA TRBV12-3/TRBV12-4 CASRGQGVQPQHF TGTGCCAGCAGAGGACAGGGCGTTCAGCCCCAGCATTTT
NA TRBJ1-1 NA TRBV2 CASGQGMNTEAFF TGTGCCAGCGGGCAGGGGATGAACACTGAAGCTTTCTTT
NA TRBJ1-2 NA TRBV9 CASSLSSAYGYYGYTF TGTGCCAGCAGCCTATCCAGCGCCTACGGCTACTATGGCTACACCTTC
NA TRBJ1-5 NA TRBV6-2/TRBV6-3 CASSSGRFSNQPQHF TGTGCCAGCAGTTCCGGCCGATTTAGCAATCAGCCCCAGCATTTT
NA TRBJ2-2 NA TRBV15 CATSRVRSDTGELFF TGTGCCACCAGCAGAGTTCGTAGCGACACCGGGGAGCTGTTTTTT
NA TRBJ1-4 NA TRBV20-1 CSASREEKLFF TGCAGTGCTAGCAGGGAAGAAAAACTGTTTTTT
NA TRBJ2-6 NA TRBV18 CASSPPPGRSGANVLTF TGTGCCAGCTCACCACCGCCGGGGCGCTCTGGGGCCAACGTCCTGACTTTC
TRBD2 TRBJ2-7 NA TRBV7-2 CASSLRLAGGPSYEQYF TGTGCCAGCAGCTTAAGACTAGCGGGGGGGCCCTCCTACGAGCAGTACTTC
NA TRBJ1-1 few TRBV20-1 CSADWAGESFF TGCAGTGCTGACTGGGCCGGAGAATCTTTCTTT
TRBD2 TRBJ2-3 NA TRBV11-2 CASSQRLGGSTDTQYF TGTGCCAGCAGCCAGCGCCTGGGGGGGAGCACAGATACGCAGTATTTT
TRBD1 TRBJ1-1 NA TRBV6-5 CASRNGGTGKSLTFF TGTGCCAGCAGAAACGGAGGGACAGGGAAGAGTTTGACTTTCTTT
TRBD2 TRBJ2-2 NA TRBV4-3 CASSQDLAGETGELFF TGCGCCAGCAGCCAAGATTTAGCGGGAGAGACCGGGGAGCTGTTTTTT
NA TRBJ1-6 once TRBV15 CATSPANTLNNSPLHF TGTGCCACCAGCCCCGCCAATACACTTAATAATTCACCCCTCCACTTT
NA TRBJ2-2 NA TRBV5-4 CASSLRGGTGELFF TGTGCCAGCAGCTTGAGAGGGGGAACCGGGGAGCTGTTTTTT
NA TRBJ1-5 NA TRBV27 CASSIGSSGNQPQHF TGTGCCAGCAGTATCGGAAGCTCTGGCAATCAGCCCCAGCATTTT
NA TRBJ1-2 NA TRBV5-1 CASSLRQDPYGYTF TGCGCCAGCAGCTTGCGACAGGACCCCTATGGCTACACCTTC
TRBD2 TRBJ2-1 NA TRBV4-1 CASSQDSGSYYNEQFF TGCGCCAGCAGCCAAGACAGCGGGAGTTACTACAATGAGCAGTTCTTC
NA TRBJ1-1 NA TRBV3-1/TRBV3-2 CASSQDLGRNTEAFF TGTGCCAGCAGCCAAGATCTGGGGCGCAACACTGAAGCTTTCTTT
TRBD1 TRBJ1-1 once TRBV4-3 CASSQYRTGGTEAFF TGCGCCAGCAGCCAATACCGGACAGGGGGGACTGAAGCTTTCTTT
NA TRBJ2-1 NA TRBV28 CASSLLGEYNEQFF TGTGCCAGCAGTTTATTAGGAGAATACAATGAGCAGTTCTTC
NA TRBJ2-1 NA TRBV6-2/TRBV6-3 CASSYQQSSYNEQFF TGTGCCAGCAGTTATCAACAGAGCTCCTACAATGAGCAGTTCTTC
NA TRBJ2-5 NA TRBV3-1/TRBV3-2 CASSRQAGNQETQYF TGTGCCAGCAGCCGTCAGGCGGGGAACCAAGAGACCCAGTACTTC